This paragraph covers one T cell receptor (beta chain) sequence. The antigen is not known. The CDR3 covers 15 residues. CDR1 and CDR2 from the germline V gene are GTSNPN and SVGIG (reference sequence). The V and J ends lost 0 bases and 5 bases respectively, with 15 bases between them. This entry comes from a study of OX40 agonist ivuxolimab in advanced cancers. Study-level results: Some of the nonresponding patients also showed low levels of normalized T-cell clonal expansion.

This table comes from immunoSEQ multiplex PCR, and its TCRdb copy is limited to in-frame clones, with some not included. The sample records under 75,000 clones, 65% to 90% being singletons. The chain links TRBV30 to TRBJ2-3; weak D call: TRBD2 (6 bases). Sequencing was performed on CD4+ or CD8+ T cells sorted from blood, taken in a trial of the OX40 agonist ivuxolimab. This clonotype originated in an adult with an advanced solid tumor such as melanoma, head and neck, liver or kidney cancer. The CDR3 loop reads CAWSVGGKREDTQYF. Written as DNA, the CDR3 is TGTGCCTGGAGTGTAGGCGGGAAGAGGGAAGATACGCAGTATTTT.